This passage covers 29 T cell receptor beta chains from one sample sequenced in a study of tumor-infiltrating lymphocytes in localized non-small cell lung cancer listed by TCRdb under 2021. The library was built by means of the immunoSEQ multiplex PCR assay. Held by TCRdb, this immuneACCESS table contains in-frame sequences only and omits some clones. Under half of the omission traces to an unresolved V gene where checked; the cause of the rest is unknown. The sample table shows 13,000 to 15,000 clones, and approximately 71% are seen once. The ten most abundant clones make up over 8% of the sample. Sequenced: uninvolved lung tissue not adjacent to the tumor. The source is a human donor with non-small cell lung cancer.

The chain is built from TRBV9 and TRBJ2-2, with 10 bases identical to TRBD2. With 4 bases clipped from V and 3 bases from J, the junction kept 9 bases outside the gene matches. Germline V gene data show CDR1 as SGDLS and CDR2 as YYNGEE. The CDR3 has 17 amino acids. The CDR3 DNA is TGTGCCAGCAGCTCCCCAGCGGGGGGGCTATACACCGGGGAGCTGTTTTTT. Its translation: CASSSPAGGLYTGELFF.

J is TRBJ2-2 and V is TRBV6-5; 7 bases line up with TRBD1. The junction had 8 bases not matched to a gene; V was cut back by 6 bases and J by 4 bases. This CDR3 is 15 amino acids long. The germline gives CDR1 MNHEY, CDR2 SVGAGI. The CDR3 here is CASSPKTGITGELFF. The CDR3 nucleotides read TGTGCCAGCAGCCCAAAGACAGGGATCACCGGGGAGCTGTTTTTT.

The chain links TRBV28 to TRBJ1-1; no firm D call. The CDR3 is 15 amino acids. Trimming removed 3 bases at V and 1 base at J, with 12 bases between. CDR1 and CDR2 (germline): MDHEN, SYDVKM. The CDR3 here is CASSFWGRSNTEAFF. For the CDR3, the DNA is TGTGCCAGCAGTTTTTGGGGTCGATCGAACACTGAAGCTTTCTTT.

The chain couples TRBV4-1 to TRBJ2-1, with 11 bases identical to TRBD2. V shed 4 bases and J 8 bases; nucleotides not matched to a gene: 13. Looked up from germline, CDR1 is MGHRA and CDR2 is YSYEKL. The CDR3 is 17 amino acids. CDR3 sequence reads: CASSPLPTSGAGDEQFF. The CDR3, as DNA: TGCGCCAGCAGCCCACTCCCGACTAGCGGGGCGGGCGATGAGCAGTTCTTC.

The chain carries TRBV4-1 and TRBJ1-6; no definite D call. Trimming took 0 bases from V and 2 from J, leaving 11 bases between them. The germline CDR1 and CDR2 sequences are MGHRA and YSYEKL. The CDR3 runs 17 residues. In DNA, the CDR3 is TGCGCCAGCAGCCAAGATTCGGGGAAAACCTATAATTCACCCCTCCACTTT. Translating it yields CASSQDSGKTYNSPLHF.

The genes are TRBV9 and TRBJ2-3; D ambiguous. Trimming cost V 4 bases and J 3 bases, with 9 bases left between them. Germline V lookup: CDR1 SGDLS, CDR2 YYNGEE. The CDR3 is 13 amino acids. CDR3 DNA: TGTGCCAGCAGCCCTTATGTAACAGATACGCAGTATTTT. It encodes CASSPYVTDTQYF.

This clone was detected only once. J is TRBJ1-1 and V is TRBV9; no definite D call. Germline assignment: CDR1 SGDLS and CDR2 YYNGEE. This CDR3 has 14 amino acids. V lost 4 bases, J lost 1 base, and 11 bases lay in between. The CDR3 DNA reads as TGTGCCAGCAGCCGGGAATATTGGAACACTGAAGCTTTCTTT. It encodes CASSREYWNTEAFF.

The J gene is TRBJ1-2, the V gene TRBV28; D might be TRBD1 (6 bases). The CDR3 has 14 residues. Germline V gene sequence: CDR1 MDHEN, CDR2 SYDVKM. Trimming took off 3 bases at V and 1 base at J, with 9 bases between the two ends. The CDR3 region is CASSLGGGNYGYTF. CDR3 in DNA: TGTGCCAGCAGTTTGGGAGGGGGTAACTATGGCTACACCTTC.

CDR3 sequence reads: CASSYSFLNTGELFF. Written as DNA, the CDR3 is TGTGCCAGCAGTTACTCTTTCTTAAACACCGGGGAGCTGTTTTTT. This chain joins TRBV6-5 and TRBJ2-2; D unclear. Germline CDR1 and CDR2: MNHEY and SVGAGI. V dropped 0 bases and J dropped 2 bases, with 7 bases sitting between them. CDR3 size: 15 residues.

V is TRBV7-2 and J is TRBJ1-1; 7 bases match TRBD1. Germline trimming cut 0 bases from V and 5 bases from J; bases unmatched to any gene: 3. From germline, CDR1 is SGHTA and CDR2 FQGNSA. The CDR3 is made up of 14 amino acids. DNA of the CDR3: TGTGCCAGCAGCTTAGCAGGGGGCCGGACTGAAGCTTTCTTT. Protein product: CASSLAGGRTEAFF.

The gene calls are TRBV28 and TRBJ1-1; the D gene is possibly TRBD1 (5 bases). Germline CDR1 and CDR2: MDHEN and SYDVKM. The CDR3 is made up of 16 amino acids. V lost 6 bases and J lost 0, with 17 bases in between. The CDR3 reads CASSSGGEGVNTEAFF. The CDR3 region has the DNA TGTGCCAGCAGCTCGGGCGGGGAAGGGGTGAACACTGAAGCTTTCTTT. Combining the CDR3 with reference TRBV28 and TRBJ1-1 gives the whole variable domain DVKVTQSSRYLVKRTGEKVFLECVQDMDHENMFWYRQDPGLGLRLIYFSYDVKMKEKGDIPEGYSVSREKKERFSLILESASTNQTSMYLCASSSGGEGVNTEAFFGQGTRLTVV.

The chain carries TRBV30 and TRBJ1-1; 10 nucleotides align to TRBD1. V shed 7 bases and J 5 bases; nucleotides not matched to a gene: 7. This CDR3 has 13 amino acids. Germline V CDR1 and CDR2: GTSNPN, SVGIG (reference sequence). CDR3 amino acids: CAFWTGGGTEAFF. CDR3 bases: TGTGCCTTCTGGACAGGGGGGGGAACTGAAGCTTTCTTT.

The chain employs TRBV4-2 and TRBJ1-2, with unresolved D. V lost 5 bases to trimming and J lost 4 bases, with 14 bases between them. The CDR3 runs 14 residues. The germline gives CDR1 LGHNA, CDR2 YNFKEQ. The CDR3 nucleotides read TGTGCCAGCAGCGACCCCGTTAGCTCCTATGGCTACACCTTC. Protein sequence: CASSDPVSSYGYTF.

The gene calls are TRBV7-2 and TRBJ2-2; 7 bases fit TRBD1. This CDR3 is built from 14 residues. The germline V gene encodes CDR1 SGHTA and CDR2 FQGNSA. With 3 bases clipped from V and 4 bases from J, the junction kept 2 bases outside the gene matches. The CDR3 nucleotides are TGTGCCAGCAGCTTGGACAGGTGCACCGGGGAGCTGTTTTTT. It is translated as CASSLDRCTGELFF.

This clone was counted a few times. The chain carries TRBV5-1 and TRBJ2-5; D not resolved. Trimming shortened V by 2 bases and J by 5 bases, and 10 bases separated the two germline ends. From germline, CDR1 is SGHRS and CDR2 YFSETQ. This CDR3 region has 13 residues. The CDR3 here is CASSFGVGETQYF. CDR3 bases: TGCGCCAGCAGCTTTGGGGTAGGGGAGACCCAGTACTTC.

This clone has a single count. This chain joins TRBV19 and TRBJ1-2; D ambiguous. V lost 5 bases to trimming and J lost 6 bases, with 19 bases between them. This CDR3 region has 15 residues. Germline assignment: CDR1 LNHDA and CDR2 SQIVND (reference sequence). DNA for the CDR3: TGTGCCAGTAGTCTCTTAGAATTCCAGGAAGATGGCTACACCTTC. This gives the protein CASSLLEFQEDGYTF. Together with reference TRBV19 and TRBJ1-2, the CDR3 gives the full variable domain: DGGITQSPKYLFRKEGQNVTLSCEQNLNHDAMYWYRQDPGQGLRLIYYSQIVNDFQKGDIAEGYSVSREKKESFPLTVTSAQKNPTAFYLCASSLLEFQEDGYTFGSGTRLTVV.

This chain connects TRBV7-8 to TRBJ1-1; 7 bases are a match to TRBD1. This CDR3 spans 14 amino acids. Germline values: CDR1 SGHVS, CDR2 FQNEAQ. The V gene end was trimmed by 4 bases and the J gene end by 0 bases; junction bases not matched to a gene: 2. CDR3 sequence: CASSWGQMNTEAFF. Written as DNA, the CDR3 is TGTGCCAGCAGCTGGGGACAGATGAACACTGAAGCTTTCTTT.

The J gene is TRBJ1-1, the V gene TRBV11-1; 9 nucleotides agree with TRBD1. Trimming at V came to 5 bases and at J to 1 base, leaving 5 bases not matched to a gene. The germline CDR1 and CDR2 sequences are SGHAT and FQDESV (reference sequence). This CDR3 spans 15 amino acids. CDR3 coding DNA: TGTGCCAGCAGCGCCCCGGGACAGGGGAACACTGAAGCTTTCTTT. Amino acid sequence: CASSAPGQGNTEAFF.

The chain uses TRBV2 and TRBJ1-4, with D possibly being TRBD1 (5 bases). The CDR3 has 12 residues. Trimming took 7 bases from V and 5 from J, leaving 8 bases between them. Looked up from germline, CDR1 is SNHLY and CDR2 is FYNNEI. The CDR3 here is CASKGENEKLFF. The DNA for the CDR3 is TGTGCCAGCAAAGGGGAGAATGAAAAACTGTTTTTT.

With respect to this clone: An end of the junction differs from the germline gene, which may be a read error. This chain uses TRBV2 with TRBJ2-7; 7 bases line up with TRBD2. The CDR3 contains 14 residues. CDR1 and CDR2 (germline): SNHLY, FYNNEI. The CDR3 bases are TGTGCCAGCAGCGAAGCGGGGCCTTACTACGAGCAGTACTTC. Amino acid sequence: CASSEAGPYYEQYF.

The V and J genes are TRBV4-1 and TRBJ1-1; D possibly corresponds to TRBD1 (6 bases). CDR1 is MGHRA and CDR2 is YSYEKL in the germline V gene. V lost 0 bases, J lost 6 bases, and 26 bases lay in between. The CDR3 is 19 residues long. CDR3 nucleotide sequence: TGCGCCAGCAGCCAAGACCCATTAAGGGGGAGGGTTCCAGGCGCTGAAGCTTTCTTT. Amino acids: CASSQDPLRGRVPGAEAFF.

The chain carries TRBV5-6 and TRBJ1-5; 11 positions match TRBD1. Trimming removed 4 bases from V and 2 bases from J; junction bases left unmatched: 5. Germline CDR1 SGHDT, CDR2 YYEEEE. There are 16 residues in the CDR3. In nucleotides, the CDR3 is TGTGCCAGCAGCGTGGACAGGGGGCTGGGCAATCAGCCCCAGCATTTT. It codes for CASSVDRGLGNQPQHF.

V gene TRBV19 combines with J gene TRBJ1-4; possible D gene TRBD1, 5 bases. Germline CDR1 and CDR2: LNHDA and SQIVND (reference sequence). V lost 0 bases and J lost 0, with 11 bases in between. The CDR3 totals 17 residues. This CDR3 is CASSIDPETATNEKLFF. Written as DNA, the CDR3 is TGTGCCAGTAGTATAGATCCCGAGACAGCAACTAATGAAAAACTGTTTTTT. Combining the CDR3 with reference TRBV19 and TRBJ1-4 gives the whole variable domain DGGITQSPKYLFRKEGQNVTLSCEQNLNHDAMYWYRQDPGQGLRLIYYSQIVNDFQKGDIAEGYSVSREKKESFPLTVTSAQKNPTAFYLCASSIDPETATNEKLFFGSGTQLSVL.

This sequence joins TRBV28 and TRBJ1-4, with 8 bases lining up with TRBD1. The length of the CDR3 is 16 residues. The V gene's germline CDR1 is MDHEN and CDR2 SYDVKM. Losses at the gene ends were 4 bases for V and 7 bases for J; bases not matched to a gene: 11. This CDR3 reads CASSSRQGAVGEKLFF. Here the CDR3 DNA reads TGTGCCAGCAGTTCCCGGCAGGGGGCCGTCGGTGAAAAACTGTTTTTT.

The chain combines TRBV6-6 with TRBJ1-1; D not resolved. Looked up from germline, CDR1 is MNHNY and CDR2 is SVGAGI (reference sequence). V was clipped by 5 bases and J by 1 base, with 8 bases between them. The CDR3 is 13 residues long. CDR3 nucleotide sequence: TGTGCCAGCAGTCGATCTTCGAACACTGAAGCTTTCTTT. It translates to CASSRSSNTEAFF.

This clone has more than one count but fewer than ten. The chain has TRBV19 and TRBJ2-4, with D possibly matching TRBD1 (7 bases). Germline lookup yields CDR1 LNHDA and CDR2 SQIVND (reference sequence). The CDR3 spans 16 residues. V lost 4 bases and J 0 bases, leaving 13 bases between the germline ends. The CDR3 here is CASSSGTDIAKNIQYF. The CDR3, as DNA: TGTGCCAGTAGTAGCGGGACAGATATAGCCAAAAACATTCAGTACTTC.

This sequence joins TRBV7-2 and TRBJ1-2; D perhaps matches TRBD1 (5 bases). V lost 9 bases to trimming and J lost 4 bases, with 15 bases between them. The germline V gene has CDR1 SGHTA and CDR2 FQGNSA. The CDR3 spans 13 residues. This chain's CDR3 is CASRGGDGYGYTF. The DNA for the CDR3 is TGTGCCAGTCGGGGGGGGGACGGCTATGGCTACACCTTC.

The V gene is TRBV5-4, the J gene TRBJ2-5, with TRBD2 matching over 13 bases. V gave up 4 bases and J gave up 5 bases; unmatched junction bases: 8. Germline V gene data show CDR1 as SGHNT and CDR2 as YYREEE (reference sequence). CDR3 length equals 16 residues. CDR3 in amino acids: CASSMTSGGSGETQYF. CDR3 sequence (DNA): TGTGCCAGCAGCATGACTAGCGGGGGGTCAGGGGAGACCCAGTACTTC. Full variable domain (rest looked up from reference TRBV5-4 and TRBJ2-5): ETGVTQSPTHLIKTRGQQVTLRCSSQSGHNTVSWYQQALGQGPQFIFQYYREEENGRGNFPPRFSGLQFPNYSSELNVNALELDDSALYLCASSMTSGGSGETQYFGPGTRLLVL.

This clone has just a few counts. The chain links TRBV7-9 to TRBJ1-1; TRBD1 is a possible D gene (5 bases). This CDR3 has 15 residues. Germline CDR1 reads SEHNR; CDR2 reads FQNEAQ (reference sequence). The V end was cut by 1 base, the J end by 10 bases, with 19 bases between. The CDR3 DNA follows: TGTGCCAGCAGCTTAGGGAACAGGCCCCGGCTCGGAGCTTTCTTT. Its protein product is CASSLGNRPRLGAFF. Full variable domain (missing parts from reference TRBV7-9 and TRBJ1-1): DTGVSQNPRHKITKRGQNVTFRCDPISEHNRLYWYRQTLGQGPEFLTYFQNEAQLEKSRLLSDRFSAERPKGSFSTLEIQRTEQGDSAMYLCASSLGNRPRLGAFFGQGTRLTVV.